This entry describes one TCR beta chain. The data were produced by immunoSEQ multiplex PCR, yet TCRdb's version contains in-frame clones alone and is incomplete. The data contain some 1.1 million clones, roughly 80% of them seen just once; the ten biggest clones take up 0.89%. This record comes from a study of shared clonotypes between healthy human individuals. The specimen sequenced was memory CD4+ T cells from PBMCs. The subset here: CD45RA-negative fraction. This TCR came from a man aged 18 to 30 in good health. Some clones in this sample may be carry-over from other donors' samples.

The chain's CDR3 is CASSEAARVEKLFF. The CDR3 nucleotides are TGTGCCAGCAGTGAAGCTGCACGGGTTGAAAAACTGTTTTTT. The chain uses TRBV2 and TRBJ1-4; D not certain. Per germline, CDR1 SNHLY and CDR2 FYNNEI. V lost 0 bases and J lost 7, with 9 bases in between. This CDR3 is 14 amino acids long.